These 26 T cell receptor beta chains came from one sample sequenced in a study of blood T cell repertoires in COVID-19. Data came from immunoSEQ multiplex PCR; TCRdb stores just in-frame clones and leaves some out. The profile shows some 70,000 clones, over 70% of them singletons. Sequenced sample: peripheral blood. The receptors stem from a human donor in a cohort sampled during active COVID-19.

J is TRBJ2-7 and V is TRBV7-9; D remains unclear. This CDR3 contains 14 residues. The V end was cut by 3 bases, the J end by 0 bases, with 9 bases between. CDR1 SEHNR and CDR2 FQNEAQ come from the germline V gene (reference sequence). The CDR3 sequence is CASSFSVGSYEQYV. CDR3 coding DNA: TGTGCCAGCAGCTTTTCGGTCGGCTCCTACGAGCAGTACGTC.

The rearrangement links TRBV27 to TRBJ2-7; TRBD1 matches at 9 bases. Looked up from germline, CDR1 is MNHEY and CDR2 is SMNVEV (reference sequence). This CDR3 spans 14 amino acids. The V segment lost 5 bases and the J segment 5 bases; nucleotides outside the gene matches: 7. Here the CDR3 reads CASSPRTGVNEQYF. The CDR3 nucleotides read TGTGCCAGCAGTCCCCGGACAGGGGTCAACGAGCAGTACTTC.

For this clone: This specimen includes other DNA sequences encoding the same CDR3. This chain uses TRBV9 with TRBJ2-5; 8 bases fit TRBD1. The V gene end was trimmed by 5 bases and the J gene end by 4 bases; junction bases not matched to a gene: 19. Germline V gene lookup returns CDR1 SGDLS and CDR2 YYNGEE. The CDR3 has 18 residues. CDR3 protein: CASSDLVPGQDSVETQYF. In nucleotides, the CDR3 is TGTGCCAGCAGTGACCTGGTCCCGGGACAGGATTCGGTAGAGACCCAGTACTTC. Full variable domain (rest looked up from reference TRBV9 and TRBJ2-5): DSGVTQTPKHLITATGQRVTLRCSPRSGDLSVYWYQQSLDQGLQFLIQYYNGEERAKGNILERFSAQQFPDLHSELNLSSLELGDSALYFCASSDLVPGQDSVETQYFGPGTRLLVL.

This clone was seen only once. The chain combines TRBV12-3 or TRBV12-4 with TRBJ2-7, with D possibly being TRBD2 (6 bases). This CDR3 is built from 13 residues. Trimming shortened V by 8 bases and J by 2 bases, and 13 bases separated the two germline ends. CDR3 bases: TGTGCCAGCGGGAGGACGGGAACCTACGAGCAGTACTTC. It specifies CASGRTGTYEQYF.

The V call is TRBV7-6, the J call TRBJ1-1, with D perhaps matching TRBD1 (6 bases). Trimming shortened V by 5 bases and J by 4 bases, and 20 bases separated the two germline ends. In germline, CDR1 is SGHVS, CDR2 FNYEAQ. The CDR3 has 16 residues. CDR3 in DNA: TGTGCCAGCAGCGCCACCGGGGCAGGGGCGGTCACTGAAGCTTTCTTT. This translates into CASSATGAGAVTEAFF.

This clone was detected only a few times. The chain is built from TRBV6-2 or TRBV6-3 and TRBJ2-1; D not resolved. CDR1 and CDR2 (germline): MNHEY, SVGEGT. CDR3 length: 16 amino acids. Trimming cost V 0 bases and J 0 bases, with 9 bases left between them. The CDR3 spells CASSYSAASSYNEQFF. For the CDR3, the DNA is TGTGCCAGCAGTTACTCTGCGGCGAGCTCCTACAATGAGCAGTTCTTC.

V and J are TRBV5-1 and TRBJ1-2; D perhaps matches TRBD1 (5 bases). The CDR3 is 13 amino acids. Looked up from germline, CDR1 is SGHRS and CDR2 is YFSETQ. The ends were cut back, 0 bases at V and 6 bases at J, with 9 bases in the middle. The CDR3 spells CASSLGAGNGYTF. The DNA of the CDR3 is TGCGCCAGCAGCTTGGGTGCAGGGAATGGCTACACCTTC.

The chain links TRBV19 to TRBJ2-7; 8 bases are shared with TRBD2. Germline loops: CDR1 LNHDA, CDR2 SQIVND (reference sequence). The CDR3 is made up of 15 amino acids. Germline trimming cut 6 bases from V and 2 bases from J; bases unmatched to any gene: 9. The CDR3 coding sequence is TGTGCCAGTAGCTACCAGCGGGGGCCTCCCTACGAGCAGTACTTC. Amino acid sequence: CASSYQRGPPYEQYF.

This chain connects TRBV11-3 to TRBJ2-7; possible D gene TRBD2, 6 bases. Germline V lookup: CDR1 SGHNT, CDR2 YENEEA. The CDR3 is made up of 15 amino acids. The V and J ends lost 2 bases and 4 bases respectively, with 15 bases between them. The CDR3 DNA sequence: TGTGCCAGCAGCTTAAGCCCCGGGAGTCATTACGAGCAGTACTTC. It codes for CASSLSPGSHYEQYF.

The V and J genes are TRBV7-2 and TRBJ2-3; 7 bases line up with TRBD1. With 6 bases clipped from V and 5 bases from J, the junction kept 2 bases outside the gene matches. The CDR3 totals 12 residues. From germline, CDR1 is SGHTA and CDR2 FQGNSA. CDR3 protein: CASSRDRDTQYF. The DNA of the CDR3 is TGTGCCAGCAGTCGGGACAGAGATACGCAGTATTTT.

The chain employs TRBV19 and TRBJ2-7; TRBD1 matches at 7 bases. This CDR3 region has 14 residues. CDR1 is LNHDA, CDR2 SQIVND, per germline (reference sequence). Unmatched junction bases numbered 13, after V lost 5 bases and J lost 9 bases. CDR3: CASSHGDRALWQYF. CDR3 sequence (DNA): TGTGCCAGTAGTCATGGTGACAGGGCGTTGTGGCAGTACTTC.

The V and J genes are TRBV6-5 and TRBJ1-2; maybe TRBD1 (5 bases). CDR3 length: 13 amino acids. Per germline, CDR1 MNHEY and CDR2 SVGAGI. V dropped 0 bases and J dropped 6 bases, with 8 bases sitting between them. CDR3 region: CASSYSGTHGYTF. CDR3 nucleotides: TGTGCCAGCAGTTACTCCGGGACTCATGGCTACACCTTC.

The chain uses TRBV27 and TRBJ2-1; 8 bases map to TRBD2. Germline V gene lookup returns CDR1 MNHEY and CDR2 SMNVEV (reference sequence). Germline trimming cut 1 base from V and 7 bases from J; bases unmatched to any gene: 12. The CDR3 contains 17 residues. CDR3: CASSLFPFGRAGNEQFF. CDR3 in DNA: TGTGCCAGCAGTTTATTCCCATTCGGGAGGGCCGGTAATGAGCAGTTCTTC.

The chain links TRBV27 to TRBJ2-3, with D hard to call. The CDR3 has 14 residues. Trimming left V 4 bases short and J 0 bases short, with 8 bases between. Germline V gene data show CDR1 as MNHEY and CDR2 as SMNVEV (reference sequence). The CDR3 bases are TGTGCCAGCAGTTGGGCTCCTAGCACAGATACGCAGTATTTT. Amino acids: CASSWAPSTDTQYF.

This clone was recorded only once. As DNA, the CDR3 is TGTGCCAGCAGTTACGACAGGACCTACGAGCAGTACGTC. Its protein product is CASSYDRTYEQYV. The rearrangement links TRBV6-2 or TRBV6-3 to TRBJ2-7; D possibly corresponds to TRBD1 (6 bases). The CDR3 sequence is 13 residues long. Trimming stripped 2 bases from V and 2 bases from J, with 7 bases between. Germline V gene lookup returns CDR1 MNHEY and CDR2 SVGEGT.

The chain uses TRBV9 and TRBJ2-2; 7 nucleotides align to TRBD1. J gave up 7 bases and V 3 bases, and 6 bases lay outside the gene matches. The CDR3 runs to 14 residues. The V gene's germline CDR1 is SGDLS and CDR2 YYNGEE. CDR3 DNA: TGTGCCAGCAGCGCTGACAGGGTGCTCGGGGAGCTGTTTTTT. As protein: CASSADRVLGELFF. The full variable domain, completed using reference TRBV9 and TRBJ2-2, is DSGVTQTPKHLITATGQRVTLRCSPRSGDLSVYWYQQSLDQGLQFLIQYYNGEERAKGNILERFSAQQFPDLHSELNLSSLELGDSALYFCASSADRVLGELFFGEGSRLTVL.

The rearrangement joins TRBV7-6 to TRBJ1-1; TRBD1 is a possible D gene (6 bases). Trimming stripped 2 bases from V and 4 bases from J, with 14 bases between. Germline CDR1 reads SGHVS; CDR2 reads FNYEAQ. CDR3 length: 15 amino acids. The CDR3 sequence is CASSLLSGAGTEAFF. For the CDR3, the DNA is TGTGCCAGCAGCTTATTGTCAGGGGCTGGCACTGAAGCTTTCTTT.

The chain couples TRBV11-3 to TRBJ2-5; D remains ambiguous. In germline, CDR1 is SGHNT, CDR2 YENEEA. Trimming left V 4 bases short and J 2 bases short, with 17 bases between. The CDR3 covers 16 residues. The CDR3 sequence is CASSSPPGLEQETQYF. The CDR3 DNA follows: TGTGCCAGCAGCTCCCCCCCTGGCCTAGAGCAAGAGACCCAGTACTTC.

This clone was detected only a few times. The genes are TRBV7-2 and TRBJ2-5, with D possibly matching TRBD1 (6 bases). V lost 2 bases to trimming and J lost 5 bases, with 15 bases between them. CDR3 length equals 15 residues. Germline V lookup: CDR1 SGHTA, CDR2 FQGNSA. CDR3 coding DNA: TGTGCCAGCAGCTTACAAACAGGGTATGGCGAGACCCAGTACTTC. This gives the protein CASSLQTGYGETQYF.

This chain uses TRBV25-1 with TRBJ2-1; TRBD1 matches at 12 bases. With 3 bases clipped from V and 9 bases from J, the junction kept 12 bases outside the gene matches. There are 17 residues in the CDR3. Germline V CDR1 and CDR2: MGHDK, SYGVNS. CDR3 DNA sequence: TGTGCCAGCAGTGAGGGGGACAGGGGGCAGGTTCGGGGTGAGCAGTTCTTC. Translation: CASSEGDRGQVRGEQFF.

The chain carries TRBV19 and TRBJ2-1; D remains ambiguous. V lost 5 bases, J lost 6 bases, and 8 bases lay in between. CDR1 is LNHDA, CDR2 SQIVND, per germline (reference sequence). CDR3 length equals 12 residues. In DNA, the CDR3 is TGTGCCAGTAGTCCCCCAGGCAATGAGCAGTTCTTC. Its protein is CASSPPGNEQFF.

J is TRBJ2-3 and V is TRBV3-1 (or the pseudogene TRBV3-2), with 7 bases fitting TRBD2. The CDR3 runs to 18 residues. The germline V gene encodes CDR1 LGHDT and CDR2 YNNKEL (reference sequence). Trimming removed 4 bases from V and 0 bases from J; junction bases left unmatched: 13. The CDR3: CASSPFGGSCRSTDTQYF. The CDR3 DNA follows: TGTGCCAGCAGCCCTTTCGGCGGGAGTTGTCGCAGCACAGATACGCAGTATTTT.

CDR3 DNA sequence: TGTGCCAGCAGCTTGTCCGGGACTAAGAGTTACAATGAGCAGTTCTTC. Protein sequence: CASSLSGTKSYNEQFF. The chain carries TRBV7-2 and TRBJ2-1, with TRBD2 matching over 7 bases. Germline loops: CDR1 SGHTA, CDR2 FQGNSA. V trimming: 3 bases; J trimming: 4 bases; junction bases outside the gene matches: 9. The length of the CDR3 is 16 residues. The full variable domain, completed using reference TRBV7-2 and TRBJ2-1, is GAGVSQSPSNKVTEKGKDVELRCDPISGHTALYWYRQSLGQGLEFLIYFQGNSAPDKSGLPSDRFSAERTGGSVSTLTIQRTQQEDSAVYLCASSLSGTKSYNEQFFGPGTRLTVL.

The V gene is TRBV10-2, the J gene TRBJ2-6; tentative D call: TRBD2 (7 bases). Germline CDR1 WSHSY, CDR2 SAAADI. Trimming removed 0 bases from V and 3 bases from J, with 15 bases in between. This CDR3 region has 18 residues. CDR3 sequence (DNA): TGCGCCAGCAGTGAGTCGGGGGGGGCTCTGTATGGGGCCAACGTCCTGACTTTC. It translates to CASSESGGALYGANVLTF.

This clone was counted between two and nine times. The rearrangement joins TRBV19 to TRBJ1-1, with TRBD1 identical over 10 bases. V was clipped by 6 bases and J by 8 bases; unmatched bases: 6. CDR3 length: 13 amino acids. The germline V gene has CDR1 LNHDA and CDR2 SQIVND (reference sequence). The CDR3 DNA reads TGTGCCAGTAGGCCGGGACAGGGGCGAGAAGCTTTCTTT. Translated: CASRPGQGREAFF.

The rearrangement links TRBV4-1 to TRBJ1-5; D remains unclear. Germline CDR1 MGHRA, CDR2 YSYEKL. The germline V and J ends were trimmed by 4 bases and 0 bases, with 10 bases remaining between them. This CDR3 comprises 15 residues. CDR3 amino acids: CASSRERVSNQPQHF. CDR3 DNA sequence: TGCGCCAGCAGCCGGGAGAGGGTTAGCAATCAGCCCCAGCATTTT.